The sample holds one count of the clone carrying this T cell receptor (beta chain). V dropped 8 bases and J dropped 0 bases, with 11 bases sitting between them. This CDR3 contains 14 residues. The germline CDR1 and CDR2 sequences are WNHNN and SYGVQD (reference sequence). In the authors' workflow: Reference gene primer amplification in the assay estimated nucleated cell counts. The table came from immunoSEQ multiplex PCR; TCRdb's copy has only in-frame clones and leaves some out. V and J calls and clone size are copied from that table; D and trimming were computed from the DNA. The table has under 250,000 clones, 84% seen once. The source of the sample is a study of blood T cell repertoires in COVID-19. Study-wide context: Samples representing acute and convalescent COVID-19 were sourced from the United States, Italy and Spain. PBMCs, B-cell-depleted T cells, or T cells were the source of the cDNA or gDNA that made up the material.

Sequencing was done on a sample of peripheral blood. This chain links TRBV10-1 with TRBJ2-1; no clear D gene. This TCR came from a woman aged 40 to 49 who had recovered from COVID-19. CDR3 residues: CASSRVVSYNEQFF. The CDR3 DNA follows: TGCGCCAGCTCTAGAGTTGTCTCCTACAATGAGCAGTTCTTC.